These 11 T cell receptor beta chains originate from one sample sequenced in a study of blood T cell repertoires in COVID-19. TCRdb's table, derived via immunoSEQ multiplex PCR, lists solely in-frame clones and lacks some. The sample holds fewer than 250,000 clones, roughly 86% seen once. Sequenced: peripheral blood. The receptor source for this set is a man in his fifties or sixties with acute or convalescent COVID-19.

The CDR3 DNA sequence: TGTGCCAGCAGCTCCCCGGGACATGGGATCGGGGAGCTGTTTTTT. As protein: CASSSPGHGIGELFF. The chain recombines TRBV7-6 with TRBJ2-2; the D gene is possibly TRBD1 (6 bases). Germline CDR1 SGHVS, CDR2 FNYEAQ. The germline V and J ends were trimmed by 4 bases and 7 bases, with 16 bases remaining between them. The CDR3 is 15 amino acids.

The rearrangement joins TRBV9 to TRBJ1-2; TRBD1 is a possible D gene (5 bases). Germline loops: CDR1 SGDLS, CDR2 YYNGEE. V lost 4 bases to trimming and J lost 10 bases, with 26 bases between them. This CDR3 has 16 residues. CDR3 loop: CASSSNQPAGLYPYTF. CDR3 coding DNA: TGTGCCAGCAGCTCCAATCAGCCCGCGGGGCTTTACCCCTACACCTTC.

This clone was observed a handful of times. This chain connects TRBV19 to TRBJ2-2, with 9 bases matching TRBD1. CDR1 and CDR2 (germline): LNHDA, SQIVND (reference sequence). The CDR3 spans 15 residues. V was clipped by 5 bases and J by 3 bases; unmatched bases: 4. The CDR3 loop reads CASSVGTGYTGELFF. CDR3 nucleotides: TGTGCCAGTAGTGTTGGGACAGGGTACACCGGGGAGCTGTTTTTT. The full variable domain, in which reference TRBV19 and TRBJ2-2 provide the parts outside the CDR3, is DGGITQSPKYLFRKEGQNVTLSCEQNLNHDAMYWYRQDPGQGLRLIYYSQIVNDFQKGDIAEGYSVSREKKESFPLTVTSAQKNPTAFYLCASSVGTGYTGELFFGEGSRLTVL.

The chain is built from TRBV2 and TRBJ1-2; no clear D gene. The CDR3 loop spans 14 amino acids. The germline V gene encodes CDR1 SNHLY and CDR2 FYNNEI. V shed 8 bases and J shed 8 bases, with 21 bases lying between them. The CDR3 loop is CASQLNSGVGGYTF. In DNA, the CDR3 is TGTGCCAGCCAACTCAATTCGGGAGTGGGGGGCTACACCTTC. Complete variable domain (other parts from reference TRBV2 and TRBJ1-2): EPEVTQTPSHQVTQMGQEVILRCVPISNHLYFYWYRQILGQKVEFLVSFYNNEISEKSEIFDDQFSVERPDGSNFTLKIRSTKLEDSAMYFCASQLNSGVGGYTFGSGTRLTVV.

The rearrangement links TRBV7-9 to TRBJ1-2, with D perhaps TRBD1 (5 bases). Germline CDR1 is SEHNR and CDR2 is FQNEAQ (reference sequence). The CDR3 is made up of 14 amino acids. Trimming removed 11 bases from V and 4 bases from J, with 20 bases in between. The CDR3 DNA reads TGTGCCGGGTTCGGGGGGAATAGTCCCTATGGCTACACCTTC. Translation: CAGFGGNSPYGYTF.

This clone showed up just once. The chain combines TRBV19 with TRBJ2-4, with a tentative D call TRBD1 (6 bases). V was trimmed by 5 bases and J by 7 bases, leaving 15 bases between them. CDR1 and CDR2 (germline): LNHDA, SQIVND (reference sequence). This CDR3 is built from 14 residues. The CDR3 DNA sequence: TGTGCCAGTAGTGAACACAGGGTAAGGAACATTCAGTACTTC. Translation gives CASSEHRVRNIQYF.

The rearrangement joins TRBV11-2 to TRBJ2-1; D is possibly TRBD1 (5 bases). Trimming shortened V by 5 bases and J by 7 bases, and 12 bases separated the two germline ends. The CDR3 runs 13 residues. CDR1 and CDR2 (germline): SGHAT, FQNNGV. The CDR3 here is CASSTSQGNEQFF. The CDR3 DNA reads TGTGCCAGCAGCACGAGCCAGGGAAATGAGCAGTTCTTC.

For the CDR3, the DNA is TGTGCCAGTAGTCGGGTGCAGGGGCCCATATATTTT. Protein sequence: CASSRVQGPIYF. This chain links TRBV19 with TRBJ1-3; a weak D match, TRBD1 (6 bases). Germline values: CDR1 LNHDA, CDR2 SQIVND (reference sequence). V was shortened by 5 bases and J by 11 bases, with 13 bases between the two germline ends. The CDR3 loop spans 12 amino acids.

The chain uses TRBV4-2 and TRBJ1-4, with 10 nucleotides matching TRBD1. V shed 4 bases, J shed 5 bases, and the junction held 19 bases outside the gene matches. The CDR3 has 20 residues. From germline, CDR1 is LGHNA and CDR2 YNFKEQ. CDR3 region: CASSPLYQSRDRGLNEKLFF. The DNA for the CDR3 is TGTGCCAGCAGCCCCTTATATCAGTCCCGGGACAGGGGCCTGAATGAAAAACTGTTTTTT.

The V gene is TRBV12-3 or TRBV12-4, the J gene TRBJ1-5; D is perhaps TRBD1 (5 bases). Trimming took 5 bases from V and 0 from J, leaving 5 bases between them. This CDR3 contains 13 residues. CDR3 sequence: CASSTGSNQPQHF. In DNA form, the CDR3 reads TGTGCCAGCAGTACAGGTAGCAATCAGCCCCAGCATTTT.

The chain employs TRBV9 and TRBJ1-2, with D possibly matching TRBD1 (6 bases). Trimming took off 1 base at V and 3 bases at J, with 13 bases between the two ends. The CDR3 length is 15 residues. Looked up from germline, CDR1 is SGDLS and CDR2 is YYNGEE. This chain's CDR3 is CASSVNPGDHYGYTF. The CDR3 DNA follows: TGTGCCAGCAGCGTAAATCCAGGGGACCACTATGGCTACACCTTC.